This record looks at one T cell receptor beta chain sequence and its context. Its specificity is not known. Libraries were prepared by immunoSEQ multiplex PCR; TCRdb keeps only in-frame clonotypes and omits some of them. The table has 150,000 or so clones, over 80% seen once. The time point is: blood 2 weeks post-SBRT. Treatment: 15 Gy SBRT to primary tumor, nephrectomy 4 weeks later. The data are from a study of radiation and T cells in renal cell carcinoma. Study in general: Nephrectomy followed 15 Gy stereotactic body radiation by 4 weeks.

The V gene lost 3 bases and the J gene lost 4 bases, with 9 bases spanning the gap. The CDR3 spans 13 residues. CDR1 WSHSY and CDR2 SAAADI come from the germline V gene. Study-level points and caveats: Baseline intratumoral clonotype presence is unknown without pretreatment biopsies.

This TCR derives from a woman between 50 and 59 years old with renal cell carcinoma. J is TRBJ2-5 and V is TRBV10-2; D is perhaps TRBD1 (6 bases). The sample in question was blood, obtained from a patient whose treatment included radiotherapy and nephrectomy. For the CDR3, the DNA is TGCGCCAGCAGTGATGTAGGGGGAGAGACCCAGTACTTC. It codes for CASSDVGGETQYF.